These T cell receptor beta chains were read from a single sample in a study of tumor-infiltrating lymphocytes in oesophageal squamous cell carcinoma. TCRdb re-analysed the PCR reads in MiXCR, keeping a single row per CDR3 protein. The table includes 15,000 to 20,000 distinct CDR3 sequences, around 40% detected once. The sequencing sample was made of blood. These receptors originate from a female donor with esophageal squamous cell carcinoma. Both conserved end residues are part of each CDR3. Each record gives: J gene, D gene, clone size, V gene, CDR3 protein, CDR3 DNA. A D gene is named only where the DNA matches it firmly. For some rows the clone size is stated as once, few or many, or as a class when expanded; others skip it.

>TRBJ2-7|NA|once|TRBV7-9
CASSLRGGREYQNYEQYF
TGTGCCAGCAGCCTACGAGGTGGTCGGGAGTACCAAAACTACGAGCAGTACTTC
>TRBJ2-6|NA|NA|TRBV12-3/TRBV12-4
CASQGPGANVLTF
TGTGCCAGTCAGGGGCCCGGGGCCAACGTCCTGACTTTC
>TRBJ2-1|NA|NA|TRBV7-2
CASSLAQYNEQFF
TGTGCCAGCAGCTTAGCCCAATACAATGAGCAGTTCTTC
>TRBJ2-1|NA|NA|TRBV5-1
CASSLDRF
TGCGCCAGCAGCTTGGATCGCTTC
>TRBJ2-1|TRBD1|many|TRBV6-2/TRBV6-3
CASRRQGSYEQFF
TGTGCCAGCAGAAGACAGGGGAGCTACGAGCAGTTCTTC
>TRBJ2-5|TRBD2|few|TRBV7-6
CASSTGLAGGKETQYF
TGTGCCAGCAGCACTGGACTAGCGGGAGGGAAAGAGACCCAGTACTTC
>TRBJ2-5|NA|few|TRBV7-2
CASSPRLAGIEETQYF
TGTGCCAGCAGCCCCCGATTAGCTGGCATTGAAGAGACCCAGTACTTC
>TRBJ2-1|NA|many|TRBV7-2
CASSSGSGGYNEQFF
TGTGCCAGCAGCTCCGGGAGCGGTGGATACAATGAGCAGTTCTTC
>TRBJ2-5|NA|NA|TRBV5-3
CASSLDPEVTQYF
TGTGCCAGCAGCTTGGACCCAGAGGTTACCCAGTACTTC
>TRBJ2-1|TRBD1|many|TRBV11-3
CASSLGTGVRGEQFF
TGTGCCAGCAGCTTGGGGACAGGGGTCCGGGGGGAGCAGTTCTTC
>TRBJ1-4|TRBD1|NA|TRBV30
CAWSVPGQGRELFF
TGTGCCTGGAGTGTTCCGGGACAGGGACGGGAACTGTTTTTT
>TRBJ2-3|TRBD2|NA|TRBV12-3/TRBV12-4
CASSFLRTSIPDTQYF
TGTGCCAGCAGTTTCTTACGGACTAGCATTCCAGATACGCAGTATTTT
>TRBJ2-1|TRBD1|NA|TRBV7-2
CASKVTGGNEQFF
TGTGCCAGCAAGGTGACAGGGGGCAATGAGCAGTTCTTC
>TRBJ2-1|NA|few|TRBV7-3
CASSPMGGGTYNEQFF
TGTGCCAGCAGCCCAATGGGAGGGGGTACCTACAATGAGCAGTTCTTC
>TRBJ2-2|NA|many|TRBV19
CASSKRGTSNTGELFF
TGTGCCAGTAGTAAAAGGGGGACTTCTAACACCGGGGAGCTGTTTTTT
>TRBJ2-5|TRBD2|NA|TRBV7-3
CASSLMGTREETQYF
TGTGCCAGCAGCCTCATGGGGACTAGGGAAGAGACCCAGTACTTC
>TRBJ2-5|NA|medium-sized|TRBV7-9
CASSFRQQETQYF
TGTGCCAGCAGCTTTCGGCAGCAAGAGACCCAGTACTTC
>TRBJ2-1|NA|NA|TRBV24-1
CATSENNEQFF
TGTGCCACCAGTGAAAACAATGAGCAGTTCTTC
>TRBJ1-2|NA|few|TRBV28
CASSFSRADYGYTF
TGTGCCAGCAGTTTTAGTAGGGCAGACTATGGCTACACCTTC
>TRBJ2-7|NA|many|TRBV6-1
CASSRTNEQYF
TGTGCCAGCAGCAGGACTAACGAGCAGTACTTC
>TRBJ1-1|NA|few|TRBV5-1
CASSLAPRGGLAEAFF
TGCGCCAGCAGCTTGGCACCTAGGGGGGGCTTGGCTGAAGCTTTCTTT
>TRBJ2-3|NA|many|TRBV5-1
CASSNLGDTQYF
TGCGCCAGCAGCAACCTGGGAGATACGCAGTATTTT
>TRBJ1-2|NA|NA|TRBV6-1
CASSEVSNLYGYTF
TGTGCCAGCAGTGAAGTCAGCAACCTTTATGGCTACACCTTC